This TCR beta chain was identified in a study of neurological immune-mediated disorders. Synthesis of cDNA was performed by 5'RACE using 10-nucleotide random UMIs. From 15-18 subjects, every sequencing run obtained over 160 million TCR-beta sequences. MiXCR, applied by TCRdb to the 5' RACE reads, yields one record per CDR3 protein. Among approximately 41,000 distinct CDR3 sequences listed, about 14% were seen once. This clonotype was recorded at least ten times. Germline values: CDR1 WSHSY, CDR2 SAAADI. Trimming took 6 bases from V and 12 from J, leaving 15 bases between them. The CDR3 spans 12 residues. Each sorted-subset library came from fewer than 1.1 million CD4+ or CD8+ T cells.

Sequencing input: CD4+ T cells from blood. This chain links TRBV10-2 with TRBJ2-1, with a possible D match to TRBD2 (5 bases). This clonotype originated in a woman aged 55-70 years with HTLV-1-associated myelopathy (HAM/TSP). CDR3 loop: CASRGSAQRQFF. CDR3 DNA: TGCGCCAGCAGGGGTAGCGCCCAACGGCAGTTCTTC.